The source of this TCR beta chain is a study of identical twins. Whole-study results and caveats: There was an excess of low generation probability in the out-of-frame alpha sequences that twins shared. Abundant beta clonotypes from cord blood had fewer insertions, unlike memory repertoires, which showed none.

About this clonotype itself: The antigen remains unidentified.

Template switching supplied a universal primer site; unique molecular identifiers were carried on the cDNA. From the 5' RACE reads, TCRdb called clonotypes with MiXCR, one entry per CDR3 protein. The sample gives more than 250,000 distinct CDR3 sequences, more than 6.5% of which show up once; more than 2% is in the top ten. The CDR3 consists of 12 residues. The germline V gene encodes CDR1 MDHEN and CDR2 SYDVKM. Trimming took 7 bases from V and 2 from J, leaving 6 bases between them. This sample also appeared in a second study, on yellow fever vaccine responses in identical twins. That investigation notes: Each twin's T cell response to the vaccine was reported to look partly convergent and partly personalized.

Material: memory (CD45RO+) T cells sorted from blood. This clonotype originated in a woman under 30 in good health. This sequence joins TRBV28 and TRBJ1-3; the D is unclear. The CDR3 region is CASTTPGNTIYF. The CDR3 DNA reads TGTGCCAGCACTACCCCTGGAAACACCATATATTTT.